This T cell receptor (beta chain) comes out of a study of blood T cell repertoires in COVID-19 (TCRdb year 2020). Regarding the complete study: Samples from collaborators originated in the United States, Italy and Spain and spanned both the acute and convalescent phases of COVID-19. HLA class I and class II types, where available, came from metadata supplied by the sample provider rather than from assay-based typing. The samples were drawn from two sources: the first 160 participants of the ongoing ImmuneRACE study, and about 1,300 subjects contributed by 6 global collaborators. A de-identified subject ID, COVID-19 status, age in years and sex were almost always included in the sample metadata. A freely available public database, intended as a resource for researchers studying the immune response to SARS-CoV-2, is where the repertoires were released. Subjects who had been exposed to COVID-19, were actively infected with it, or had recovered from it provided the deeply sampled blood TCRbeta repertoires that made up the dataset. The material from the prospective study consisted of cDNA or gDNA derived from T cells, B-cell-depleted T cells, or PBMCs. Summary of the overall study and its limitations: How much clinical and demographic metadata was included differed by source and by participant, and the metadata was provided uncurated.

For this clone: The antigen it recognizes is unknown. Base qualities are missing; no much larger clone stands one base away.

V is shortened by 3 bases, J by 3 bases, and the region joining them spans 15 bases. The CDR3, from cysteine to phenylalanine, totals 15 residues. CDR3 DNA is the only sequence kept; it has 45 bases, read in frame from the first base. CDR1 LNHNV and CDR2 YYDKDF were looked up in the germline V gene (reference sequence). Collaborating institutions collected whole blood in K2EDTA tubes following their own protocols. For TCRbeta analysis, collaborator samples were shipped as frozen whole blood, as isolated PBMCs, or as DNA extracted from either sample type. The immunoSEQ Assay, a bias-controlled multiplex PCR, was used to amplify TCRbeta CDR3 regions from genomic DNA. The study's own analysis went as follows. The number of nucleated cells in each sample was estimated by amplification of reference gene primers within the assay. To quantify the absolute abundance of each unique TCRbeta CDR3 rearrangement, sequence reads were collapsed and filtered. For each sample, productive Simpson clonality was calculated by taking the square root of Simpson's diversity index across productive rearrangements. TCRdb retrieved this table from immuneACCESS and kept in-frame rearrangements only. Not all clones are present; in checked studies, unresolved V genes account for under half, and no reason is known for the remainder. From that table come the V and J calls and clone size; the DNA was used to work out D and trimming. In all, the sample holds about 190,000 clones, and about 88% of those were seen once. The top ten clonotypes cover less than 3.5% of the sample.

The specimen sequenced was peripheral blood. The rearranged chain carries TRBV15 and TRBJ2-7; a weak D assignment points to TRBD1 (6 bases agree). The receptor comes from a woman aged 25 to 39 with active or convalescent COVID-19. The nucleotide sequence reads as follows: TGTGCCACCAGCAGTGGGGACACTAAGGACTACGAGCAGTACTTC. It is translated as CATSSGDTKDYEQYF. Where the CDR3 stops, the reference TRBV15 and TRBJ2-7 genes take over; the full variable domain is DAMVIQNPRYQVTQFGKPVTLSCSQTLNHNVMYWYQQKSSQAPKLLFHYYDKDFNNEADTPDNFQSRRPNTSFCFLDIRSPGLGDTAMYLCATSSGDTKDYEQYFGPGTRLTVT.